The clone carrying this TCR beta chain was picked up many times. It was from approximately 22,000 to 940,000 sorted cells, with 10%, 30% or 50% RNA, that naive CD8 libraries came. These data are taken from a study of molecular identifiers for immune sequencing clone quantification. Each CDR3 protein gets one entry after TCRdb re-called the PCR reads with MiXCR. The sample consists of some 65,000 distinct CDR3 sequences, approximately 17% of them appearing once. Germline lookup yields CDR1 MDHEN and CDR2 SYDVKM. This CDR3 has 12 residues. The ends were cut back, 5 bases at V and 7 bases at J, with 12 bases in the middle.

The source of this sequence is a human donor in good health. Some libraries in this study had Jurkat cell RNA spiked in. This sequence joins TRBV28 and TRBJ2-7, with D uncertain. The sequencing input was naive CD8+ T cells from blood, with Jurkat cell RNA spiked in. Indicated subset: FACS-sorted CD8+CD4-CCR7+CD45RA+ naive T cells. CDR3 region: CASSPYMGEQYF. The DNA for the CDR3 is TGTGCCAGCAGTCCCTACATGGGAGAGCAGTACTTC. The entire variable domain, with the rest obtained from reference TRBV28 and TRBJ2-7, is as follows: DVKVTQSSRYLVKRTGEKVFLECVQDMDHENMFWYRQDPGLGLRLIYFSYDVKMKEKGDIPEGYSVSREKKERFSLILESASTNQTSMYLCASSPYMGEQYFGPGTRLTVT.